The 29 T cell receptor beta chains in this list originate from one sample, sequenced in a study of blood T cell repertoires in COVID-19. Method: immunoSEQ multiplex PCR; TCRdb's copy keeps in-frame clones and lacks some. The sample has 240,000 or so clones, around nine tenths seen once. The sample comprised peripheral blood. These receptors were collected from a woman aged 40 to 50 who had recovered from COVID-19.

The V gene is TRBV20-1, the J gene TRBJ1-4; D remains unclear. The CDR3 consists of 13 residues. The ends were cut back, 3 bases at V and 4 bases at J, with 9 bases in the middle. Germline assignment: CDR1 DFQATT and CDR2 SNEGSKA (reference sequence). The CDR3 spells CSASSRNNEKLFF. CDR3 in DNA: TGCAGTGCTAGTTCCAGGAATAATGAAAAACTGTTTTTT.

The chain combines TRBV6-1 with TRBJ2-2; D perhaps matches TRBD1 (6 bases). There are 17 residues in the CDR3. Germline assignment: CDR1 MNHNS and CDR2 SASEGT. Trimming removed 3 bases at V and 0 bases at J, with 14 bases between. CDR3 sequence reads: CASSDSYRTANTGELFF. CDR3 bases: TGTGCCAGCAGTGATAGTTACCGGACAGCGAACACCGGGGAGCTGTTTTTT.

CDR3 bases: TGTGCCAGCAGGGGCGGACCCGGGGGTGAGCAGTTCTTC. This encodes CASRGGPGGEQFF. This chain links TRBV2 with TRBJ2-1, with D maybe TRBD2 (6 bases). CDR1 is SNHLY and CDR2 is FYNNEI in the germline V gene. Deletions cut 6 bases from V and 9 bases from J, with 15 bases between. The CDR3 contains 13 residues.

This chain uses TRBV7-8 with TRBJ2-7, with 8 bases that match TRBD2. CDR1 is SGHVS, CDR2 FQNEAQ, per germline. The CDR3 totals 16 residues. With V trimmed by 6 bases and J by 4 bases, 14 bases remained unmatched. This CDR3 is CASSWAGASGRYEQYF. Written as DNA, the CDR3 is TGTGCCAGCAGTTGGGCAGGAGCTAGCGGGCGATACGAGCAGTACTTC.

The rearrangement uses TRBV5-1 and TRBJ2-5, with 7 nucleotides matching TRBD2. Trimming removed 4 bases from V and 2 bases from J; junction bases left unmatched: 5. The CDR3 consists of 14 residues. The germline V gene encodes CDR1 SGHRS and CDR2 YFSETQ. The CDR3 DNA reads as TGCGCCAGCAGCCCGGGAGCGGGGCAAGAGACCCAGTACTTC. This gives the protein CASSPGAGQETQYF.

V gene TRBV5-1 combines with J gene TRBJ2-1; no clear D. The ends were cut back, 2 bases at V and 4 bases at J, with 7 bases in the middle. The CDR3 runs to 13 residues. In germline, CDR1 is SGHRS, CDR2 YFSETQ. This CDR3 reads CASSFSPYNEQFF. The CDR3 DNA sequence: TGCGCCAGCAGCTTTAGCCCATACAATGAGCAGTTCTTC. Combining the CDR3 with reference TRBV5-1 and TRBJ2-1 gives the whole variable domain KAGVTQTPRYLIKTRGQQVTLSCSPISGHRSVSWYQQTPGQGLQFLFEYFSETQRNKGNFPGRFSGRQFSNSRSEMNVSTLELGDSALYLCASSFSPYNEQFFGPGTRLTVL.

The J gene is TRBJ1-2, the V gene TRBV24-1; perhaps TRBD1 as D (6 bases). Germline CDR1 and CDR2: KGHDR and SFDVKD. The CDR3 covers 15 residues. Trimming removed 5 bases at V and 1 base at J, with 13 bases between. The CDR3 loop reads CATSGLGDNNYGYTF. The CDR3 nucleotides read TGTGCCACCAGTGGGTTAGGGGACAATAACTATGGCTACACCTTC.

In DNA, the CDR3 is TGTGCCAGCAGTTTTGGCCAGGGGTCCCGCAATGAGCAGTTCTTC. This gives the protein CASSFGQGSRNEQFF. The chain uses TRBV28 and TRBJ2-1, with a weak D call TRBD1 (6 bases). CDR3 length equals 15 residues. Trimming removed 3 bases at V and 6 bases at J, with 15 bases between. Germline lookup yields CDR1 MDHEN and CDR2 SYDVKM. The complete variable domain, with remaining parts taken from reference TRBV28 and TRBJ2-1, reads DVKVTQSSRYLVKRTGEKVFLECVQDMDHENMFWYRQDPGLGLRLIYFSYDVKMKEKGDIPEGYSVSREKKERFSLILESASTNQTSMYLCASSFGQGSRNEQFFGPGTRLTVL.

The rearrangement links TRBV23-1 to TRBJ2-7, with TRBD1 matching over 7 bases. TRBV23-1 carries the ORF label, with uncertain function. The CDR3 runs 15 residues. The V and J ends lost 2 bases and 0 bases, in that order; junction bases with no gene match: 4. The CDR3 DNA sequence: TGCGCCAGCAGTCAACCGGACAGGTCCTCCTACGAGCAGTACGTC. Protein product: CASSQPDRSSYEQYV.

The chain uses TRBV10-3 and TRBJ2-5; TRBD2 aligns across 8 bases. V shed 4 bases and J 5 bases; nucleotides not matched to a gene: 9. This CDR3 has 15 amino acids. CDR1 is ENHRY, CDR2 SYGVKD, per germline. The CDR3 bases are TGTGCCATCAGTGCGGGGAGCGGGAGTTGGGAGACCCAGTACTTC. Encoded protein: CAISAGSGSWETQYF.

V usage is TRBV5-1 and J usage is TRBJ1-2, with a weak D call TRBD1 (5 bases). Germline CDR1 reads SGHRS; CDR2 reads YFSETQ. The CDR3 covers 17 residues. V was clipped by 0 bases and J by 2 bases, with 17 bases between them. CDR3 sequence: CASSLEREGPPNYGYTF. CDR3 DNA: TGCGCCAGCAGCTTGGAAAGGGAGGGGCCGCCCAACTATGGCTACACCTTC.

The chain employs TRBV7-3 and TRBJ2-5; 8 positions agree with TRBD2. Trimming cost V 5 bases and J 2 bases; bases outside gene matches: 10. CDR3 length equals 16 residues. The germline V gene encodes CDR1 SGHTA and CDR2 FQGTGA. The CDR3 protein is CASSQGSREGQETQYF. The CDR3 DNA reads TGTGCCAGCAGCCAAGGGTCCCGGGAGGGACAAGAGACCCAGTACTTC.

This chain links TRBV4-1 with TRBJ1-2, with 7 positions matching TRBD1. The germline V gene has CDR1 MGHRA and CDR2 YSYEKL. Trimming took 3 bases from V and 3 from J; bases not matched to a gene: 1. The CDR3 contains 13 residues. The CDR3 nucleotides read TGCGCCAGCAGCCACGACAGGGACTATGGCTACACCTTC. This translates into CASSHDRDYGYTF.

The chain links TRBV21-1 to TRBJ2-7; TRBD1, as called in the table, went unchecked against the DNA. TRBV21-1 is a documented pseudogene. CDR3 length equals 17 residues. The CDR3 nucleotides are TGTGCCAGTACGGGACAGGGTCAGCCCGGGAGCTCCTACGAGCAGTACGTC. This sequence encodes CASTGQGQPGSSYEQYV.

This chain joins TRBV7-2 and TRBJ1-5; TRBD1 matches 7 bases. With V trimmed by 0 bases and J by 6 bases, 5 bases remained unmatched. From germline, CDR1 is SGHTA and CDR2 FQGNSA. The CDR3 runs to 15 residues. The CDR3 DNA is TGTGCCAGCAGCTTAGCTGGACAGGTTCCTCAGCCCCAGCATTTT. It is translated as CASSLAGQVPQPQHF. The full variable domain, its missing parts supplied by reference TRBV7-2 and TRBJ1-5, is GAGVSQSPSNKVTEKGKDVELRCDPISGHTALYWYRQSLGQGLEFLIYFQGNSAPDKSGLPSDRFSAERTGGSVSTLTIQRTQQEDSAVYLCASSLAGQVPQPQHFGDGTRLSIL.

This chain connects TRBV6-5 to TRBJ2-2; D is possibly TRBD1 (6 bases). V lost 6 bases and J 8 bases, leaving 10 bases between the germline ends. The length of the CDR3 is 12 residues. CDR1 MNHEY and CDR2 SVGAGI come from the germline V gene. The CDR3: CASRPDRGELFF. The CDR3 DNA follows: TGTGCCAGCAGACCCGACAGGGGGGAGCTGTTTTTT.

The V call is TRBV21-1, the J call TRBJ2-7; the table's D gene call, TRBD1, was not cross checked with the DNA. TRBV21-1 is a documented pseudogene. The CDR3 has 14 residues. DNA of the CDR3: TGTGCCCCAGCGCGGAGACAGGGGGTCTACGAGCAGTACTTC. Protein sequence: CAPARRQGVYEQYF.

This chain connects TRBV7-9 to TRBJ1-5, with no clear D. The CDR3 has 13 amino acids. Germline V gives CDR1 SEHNR, CDR2 FQNEAQ (reference sequence). V lost 5 bases and J 3 bases, leaving 8 bases between the germline ends. The CDR3: CASSPQVNQPQHF. The CDR3 DNA reads TGTGCCAGCAGCCCCCAGGTCAATCAGCCCCAGCATTTT. Combining the CDR3 with reference TRBV7-9 and TRBJ1-5 gives the whole variable domain DTGVSQNPRHKITKRGQNVTFRCDPISEHNRLYWYRQTLGQGPEFLTYFQNEAQLEKSRLLSDRFSAERPKGSFSTLEIQRTEQGDSAMYLCASSPQVNQPQHFGDGTRLSIL.

The chain combines TRBV6-5 with TRBJ1-1, with 9 nucleotides matching TRBD1. The V segment lost 6 bases and the J segment 0 bases; nucleotides outside the gene matches: 2. CDR3 length: 14 amino acids. The germline gives CDR1 MNHEY, CDR2 SVGAGI. CDR3 nucleotide sequence: TGTGCCAGCAGGGGGACAGGGCTGAACACTGAAGCTTTCTTT. As protein: CASRGTGLNTEAFF.

The V gene is TRBV30, the J gene TRBJ1-6, with D unclear. This CDR3 has 12 amino acids. Germline CDR1 reads GTSNPN; CDR2 reads SVGIG (reference sequence). Trimming shortened V by 3 bases and J by 10 bases, and 10 bases separated the two germline ends. The DNA for the CDR3 is TGTGCCTGGAGACCCCCGGGGTCACCCCTCCACTTT. Amino acid sequence: CAWRPPGSPLHF.

V usage is TRBV10-3 and J usage is TRBJ2-3; 7 bases fit TRBD1. The CDR3 contains 15 residues. The germline V gene has CDR1 ENHRY and CDR2 SYGVKD. J was trimmed by 5 bases and V by 6 bases; bases with no gene match: 11. Written as DNA, the CDR3 is TGTGCCATCAGCCCGACAGGGAATGTTGGAGATACGCAGTATTTT. It translates to CAISPTGNVGDTQYF.

This clone was recorded only once. The V gene is TRBV6-2 or TRBV6-3, the J gene TRBJ2-6, with D hard to call. This CDR3 has 14 amino acids. With 6 bases removed from V and 4 bases from J, the gap between germline ends came to 10 bases. Germline V gene sequence: CDR1 MNHEY, CDR2 SVGEGT. The CDR3 reads CASSSLLGANVLTF. The CDR3 DNA is TGTGCCAGCAGCAGCCTCTTGGGGGCCAACGTCCTGACTTTC.

The rearrangement links TRBV27 to TRBJ1-2; D unclear. CDR1 and CDR2 from the germline V gene are MNHEY and SMNVEV (reference sequence). The germline V and J ends were trimmed by 5 bases and 4 bases, with 11 bases remaining between them. The CDR3 has 13 residues. The CDR3 region has the DNA TGTGCCAGCAGTCTCCGGGAGCCCTATGGCTACACCTTC. Its protein product is CASSLREPYGYTF.

Turning to this clone: The same CDR3 is also encoded by other DNA sequences in this sample. The chain joins TRBV11-3 to TRBJ2-5; D remains unclear. The CDR3 runs to 12 residues. Trimming shortened V by 4 bases and J by 0 bases, and 3 bases separated the two germline ends. CDR1 is SGHNT, CDR2 YENEEA, per germline. The DNA of the CDR3 is TGTGCCAGCAGCTCCAACCAAGAGACCCAGTACTTC. Protein sequence: CASSSNQETQYF.

Here the CDR3 DNA reads TGTGCCAGCAGCCCTACCGCCGGATTTCGGGTGTTCTTC. This encodes CASSPTAGFRVFF. This chain uses TRBV7-2 with TRBJ2-1, with D hard to call. CDR1 and CDR2 from the germline V gene are SGHTA and FQGNSA. The CDR3 runs to 13 residues. Trimming removed 5 bases at V and 15 bases at J, with 20 bases between.

The V and J genes are TRBV11-2 and TRBJ1-6; D is uncertain. V was clipped by 1 base and J by 6 bases, with 7 bases between them. The germline gives CDR1 SGHAT, CDR2 FQNNGV. This CDR3 spans 14 amino acids. The CDR3 protein is CASSLGQFNSPLHF. For the CDR3, the DNA is TGTGCCAGCAGCTTAGGGCAGTTTAATTCACCCCTCCACTTT.

The chain carries TRBV19 and TRBJ2-3; 7 bases agree with TRBD2. The CDR3 sequence is 14 residues long. Germline lookup yields CDR1 LNHDA and CDR2 SQIVND (reference sequence). The junction had 8 bases not matched to a gene; V was cut back by 7 bases and J by 4 bases. The CDR3 bases are TGTGCCAGTAAAGCGGCGGGAGAGCCAGATACGCAGTATTTT. Its translation: CASKAAGEPDTQYF. Drawing the rest from reference TRBV19 and TRBJ2-3, the complete variable domain is DGGITQSPKYLFRKEGQNVTLSCEQNLNHDAMYWYRQDPGQGLRLIYYSQIVNDFQKGDIAEGYSVSREKKESFPLTVTSAQKNPTAFYLCASKAAGEPDTQYFGPGTRLTVL.

This clone came up once. This rearrangement joins TRBV7-9 to TRBJ1-2; tentative D call: TRBD1 (5 bases). The CDR3 consists of 14 residues. V was shortened by 7 bases and J by 1 base, with 13 bases between the two germline ends. Germline V CDR1 and CDR2: SEHNR, FQNEAQ (reference sequence). CDR3 sequence reads: CASTIGGGNYGYTF. CDR3 DNA: TGTGCCAGCACCATTGGGGGGGGTAACTATGGCTACACCTTC.

V and J are TRBV21-1 and TRBJ2-7; the table's D call TRBD2 went unverified against the DNA. TRBV21-1 is flagged as a pseudogene. This CDR3 contains 20 residues. CDR3 bases: TGTGCCAGCAGCAAAGTTGGATGGGAAGGGACTAGCGGGAGAGTCTACGAGCAGTACGTC. The encoded protein is CASSKVGWEGTSGRVYEQYV.